This TCR beta chain was sequenced during a study of identical twins. Overall study results and limits: The presence of invariant MAIT and iNKT cells could partly confound analyses of zero-insertion sequences. Cord blood's abundant beta clonotypes had fewer insertions, unlike memory repertoires. Surplus twin overlap in beta out-of-frame sequences was less pronounced.

This clonotype has at least ten counts. Its antigen remains unknown. A universal primer site was incorporated via template switching, and the cDNA contained unique molecular identifiers. TCRdb used MiXCR to reprocess the 5' RACE reads, holding one entry per CDR3 protein. The profile covers roughly 710,000 distinct CDR3 sequences, with approximately 6.1% appearing a single time and under 2% taken by the ten largest. The CDR3 sequence is 13 residues long. Germline-derived CDR1 and CDR2 are DFQATT and SNEGSKA (reference sequence). J lost 6 bases, V lost 6 bases, and 8 bases had no gene match. The receptor was isolated from a man aged 18 to 30 in good health. The specimen was naive T cells sorted from blood. The gene calls are TRBV20-1 and TRBJ2-7; 10 positions agree with TRBD1. CDR3 in amino acids: CSATGQGEFEQYF. Written as DNA, the CDR3 is TGCAGTGCAACAGGACAGGGGGAATTCGAGCAGTACTTC.